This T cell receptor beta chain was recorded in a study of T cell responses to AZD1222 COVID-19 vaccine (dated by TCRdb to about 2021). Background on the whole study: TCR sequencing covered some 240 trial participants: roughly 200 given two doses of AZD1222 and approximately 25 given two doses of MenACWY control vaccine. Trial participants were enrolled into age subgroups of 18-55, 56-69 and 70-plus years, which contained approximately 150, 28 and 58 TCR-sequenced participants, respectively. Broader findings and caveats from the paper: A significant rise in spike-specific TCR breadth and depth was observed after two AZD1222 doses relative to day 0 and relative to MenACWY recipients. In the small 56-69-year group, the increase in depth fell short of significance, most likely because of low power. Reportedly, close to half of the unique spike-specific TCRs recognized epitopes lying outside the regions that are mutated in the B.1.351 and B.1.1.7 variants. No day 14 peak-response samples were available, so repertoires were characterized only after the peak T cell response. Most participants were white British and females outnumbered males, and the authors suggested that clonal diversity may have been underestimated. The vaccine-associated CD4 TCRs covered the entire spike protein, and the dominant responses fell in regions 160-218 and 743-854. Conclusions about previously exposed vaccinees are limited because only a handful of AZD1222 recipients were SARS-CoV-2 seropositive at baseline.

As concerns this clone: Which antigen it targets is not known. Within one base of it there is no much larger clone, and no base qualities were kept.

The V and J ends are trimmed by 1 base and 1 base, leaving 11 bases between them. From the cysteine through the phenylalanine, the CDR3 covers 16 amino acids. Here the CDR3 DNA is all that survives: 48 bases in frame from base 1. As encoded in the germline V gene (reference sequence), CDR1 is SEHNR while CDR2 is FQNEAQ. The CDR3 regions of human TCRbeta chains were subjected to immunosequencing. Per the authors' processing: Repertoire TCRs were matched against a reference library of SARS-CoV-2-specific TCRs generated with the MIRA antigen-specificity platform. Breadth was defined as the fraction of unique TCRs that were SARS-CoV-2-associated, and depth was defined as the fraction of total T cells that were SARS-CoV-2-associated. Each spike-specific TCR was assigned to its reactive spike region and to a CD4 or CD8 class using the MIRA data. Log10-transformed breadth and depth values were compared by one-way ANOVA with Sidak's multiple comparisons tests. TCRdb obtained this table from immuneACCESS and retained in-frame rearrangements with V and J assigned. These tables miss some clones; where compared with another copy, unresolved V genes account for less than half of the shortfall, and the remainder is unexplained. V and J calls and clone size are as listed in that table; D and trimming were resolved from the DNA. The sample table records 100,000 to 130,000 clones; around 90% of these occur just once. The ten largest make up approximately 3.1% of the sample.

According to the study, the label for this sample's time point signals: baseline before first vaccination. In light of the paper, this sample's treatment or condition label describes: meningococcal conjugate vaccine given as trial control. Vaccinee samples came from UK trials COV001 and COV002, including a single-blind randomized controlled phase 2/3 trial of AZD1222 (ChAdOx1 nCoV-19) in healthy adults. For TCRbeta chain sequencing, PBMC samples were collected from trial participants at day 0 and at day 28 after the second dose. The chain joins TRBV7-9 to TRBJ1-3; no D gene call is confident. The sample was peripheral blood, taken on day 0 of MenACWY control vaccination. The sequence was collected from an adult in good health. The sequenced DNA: TGTGCCAGCAGCTTAGGAGGTTCTAGTTCTGGAAACACCATATATTTT. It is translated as CASSLGGSSSGNTIYF.